This TCR beta chain originates from a study of STAT3 mutations in large granular lymphocyte leukemia. V lost 0 bases, J lost 3 bases, and 8 bases lay in between. This CDR3 is 14 amino acids long. Germline loops: CDR1 MGHRA, CDR2 YSYEKL. Regarding the study as a whole: A small but highly pathogenic clone may have been missed. At least one immunodominant TCR beta clonotype appeared in every T-cell large granular lymphocyte leukemia patient. In several patients, dominant TCR clone burden exceeded STAT3 mutant burden, suggesting STAT3 mutation arose secondarily. All newly emerging clones after therapy were STAT3 wild type.

Repertoires were generated with immunoSEQ multiplex PCR, while TCRdb's copy carries only in-frame clones and drops some. The sample holds fewer than 20,000 clones; 85% to 95% are singletons and the top ten take approximately 10%. In the case of this clone: Antigen specificity is unknown.

The chain combines TRBV4-1 with TRBJ1-2; maybe TRBD1 (5 bases). Sequencing input: peripheral blood mononuclear cells. The origin of this receptor is a woman aged 45-59 years with T-cell large granular lymphocyte leukemia. Some clones in this sample may be carry-over from other donors' samples. In DNA, the CDR3 is TGCGCCAGCAGCCAAGACGTAGGGGACTATGGCTACACCTTC. This translates into CASSQDVGDYGYTF.